Each of the 22 T cell receptor beta chains below was sequenced from the same sample in a study of response to subunit inactivated influenza vaccine. TCRdb re-called the RT-PCR reads with MiXCR, one entry per CDR3 protein. The sample lists about 700,000 distinct CDR3 sequences, over 11% occurring once. This specimen was PBMCs from blood, taken less than 15 days before vaccination. The receptors come from a man aged 50-59 years who received an inactivated influenza vaccine.

This clonotype was observed a handful of times. This chain uses TRBV29-1 with TRBJ2-4; 9 positions match TRBD2. With 7 bases clipped from V and 4 bases from J, the junction kept 5 bases outside the gene matches. The CDR3 consists of 13 residues. The germline gives CDR1 SQVTM, CDR2 ANQGSEA. The CDR3 region has the DNA TGCAGCGCCTTAGCGGGGGCTAAAAACATTCAGTACTTC. Translation: CSALAGAKNIQYF. The whole variable domain, remainder taken from reference TRBV29-1 and TRBJ2-4, is SAVISQKPSRDICQRGTSLTIQCQVDSQVTMMFWYRQQPGQSLTLIATANQGSEATYESGFVIDKFPISRPNLTFSTLTVSNMSPEDSSIYLCSALAGAKNIQYFGAGTRLSVL.

The chain employs TRBV7-9 and TRBJ2-3; D tentatively fits TRBD1 or TRBD2 (5 bases each). The CDR3 contains 13 residues. Trimming shortened V by 3 bases and J by 8 bases, and 12 bases separated the two germline ends. Germline assignment: CDR1 SEHNR and CDR2 FQNEAQ (reference sequence). The CDR3 nucleotides are TGTGCCAGCAGCTTGGGGACGAGGGTTACGCAGTATTTT. Amino acid sequence: CASSLGTRVTQYF.

This clonotype is a singleton in its sample. CDR3 DNA sequence: TGTGCCATCGCGTCCGGGACGGACTATGGCTACACCTTC. Its translation is CAIASGTDYGYTF. The chain combines TRBV10-3 with TRBJ1-2; D is perhaps TRBD1 (5 bases). The germline V gene has CDR1 ENHRY and CDR2 SYGVKD. Trimming cost V 8 bases and J 3 bases, with 13 bases left between them. The CDR3 covers 13 residues.

This clonotype came up a few times. The V call is TRBV5-1, the J call TRBJ2-7, with D perhaps matching TRBD1 (5 bases). The CDR3 loop spans 12 amino acids. The ends were cut back, 0 bases at V and 5 bases at J, with 6 bases in the middle. Looked up from germline, CDR1 is SGHRS and CDR2 is YFSETQ. The CDR3 sequence is CASSLGRDEQYF. The CDR3 DNA sequence: TGCGCCAGCAGCTTGGGCAGGGACGAGCAGTACTTC.

This clonotype occurred a few times. The gene calls are TRBV5-1 and TRBJ2-7; D gene unclear. There are 16 residues in the CDR3. Germline CDR1 is SGHRS and CDR2 is YFSETQ. Trimming pared 0 bases from V and 1 base from J, leaving 14 bases between. The DNA for the CDR3 is TGCGCCAGCAGCTTGGCGGTGAACACCGGGTCCTACGAGCAGTACTTC. This translates into CASSLAVNTGSYEQYF.

This clonotype was picked up a small number of times. The chain is built from TRBV20-1 and TRBJ2-3, with 11 bases fitting TRBD2. Trimming at V came to 0 bases and at J to 0 bases, leaving 14 bases not matched to a gene. The CDR3 contains 20 residues. The germline gives CDR1 DFQATT, CDR2 SNEGSKA (reference sequence). In nucleotides, the CDR3 is TGCAGTGCTAGAGATCCATTACTAGCGGGGGCCCGGGGAAGCACAGATACGCAGTATTTT. Its translation is CSARDPLLAGARGSTDTQYF.

The chain uses TRBV4-3 and TRBJ2-7; no reliable D call. Between the trimmed V and J ends, which lost 1 base and 7 bases, there was a span of 11 bases. Germline V gene sequence: CDR1 LGHNA, CDR2 YSLEER. This CDR3 has 13 amino acids. CDR3 region: CASSQGQFGEQYF. CDR3 nucleotide sequence: TGCGCCAGCAGCCAAGGGCAGTTTGGGGAGCAGTACTTC.

This chain uses TRBV12-3 or TRBV12-4 with TRBJ2-5; D is ambiguous. The length of the CDR3 is 15 residues. The V end lost 8 bases, the J end lost 1 base, and 17 bases lay between the germline ends. The CDR3: CASSFDRLSQETQYF. The CDR3 bases are TGTGCCAGCTCTTTCGACCGCCTGTCCCAAGAGACCCAGTACTTC.

This clonotype was picked up many times. The chain joins TRBV7-9 to TRBJ1-3; 7 bases are a match to TRBD1. The germline V gene has CDR1 SEHNR and CDR2 FQNEAQ (reference sequence). J was trimmed by 4 bases and V by 4 bases; bases with no gene match: 4. The CDR3 contains 14 residues. In nucleotides, the CDR3 is TGTGCCAGCAGCTCGACAGGGAGAGGAAACACCATATATTTT. Translated: CASSSTGRGNTIYF.

This rearrangement joins TRBV25-1 to TRBJ1-4, with TRBD1 matching over 9 bases. There are 15 residues in the CDR3. Germline V gene lookup returns CDR1 MGHDK and CDR2 SYGVNS. The V gene end was trimmed by 6 bases and the J gene end by 5 bases; junction bases not matched to a gene: 7. CDR3 loop: CASREQGAKNEKLFF. CDR3 bases: TGTGCCAGCAGGGAACAGGGGGCTAAGAATGAAAAACTGTTTTTT.

This clonotype was counted ten times or more. The V gene is TRBV12-3 or TRBV12-4, the J gene TRBJ2-7; possible D gene TRBD2, 6 bases. Deletions cut 6 bases from V and 7 bases from J, with 19 bases between. CDR3 length equals 14 residues. DNA for the CDR3: TGTGCCAGCAGCCTTCTAGCCGGTGGAGGGGAGCAGTACTTC. Protein product: CASSLLAGGGEQYF.

The gene calls are TRBV4-2 and TRBJ2-5, with D possibly being TRBD2 (6 bases). Germline loops: CDR1 LGHNA, CDR2 YNFKEQ. Trimming removed 0 bases at V and 5 bases at J, with 10 bases between. CDR3 length: 14 residues. DNA for the CDR3: TGTGCCAGCAGCCAAGATCGAGGAGGGGAGACCCAGTACTTC. Translation: CASSQDRGGETQYF.

This clonotype was seen more than once but under ten times. The genes are TRBV24-1 and TRBJ2-5, with 7 bases identical to TRBD2. CDR3 length equals 15 residues. Unmatched junction bases numbered 5, after V lost 4 bases and J lost 1 base. Germline V gene data show CDR1 as KGHDR and CDR2 as SFDVKD. CDR3 loop: CATSEPRGVQETQYF. In nucleotides, the CDR3 is TGTGCCACCAGTGAACCCCGGGGGGTCCAAGAGACCCAGTACTTC.

V usage is TRBV30 and J usage is TRBJ2-6, with TRBD2 identical over 7 bases. Germline CDR1 GTSNPN, CDR2 SVGIG (reference sequence). This CDR3 is built from 14 residues. Unmatched junction bases numbered 0, after V lost 1 base and J lost 3 bases. CDR3 sequence: CAWSGGGGANVLTF. CDR3 in DNA: TGTGCCTGGAGTGGGGGGGGTGGGGCCAACGTCCTGACTTTC.

With regard to this clonotype: Germline and junction disagree at one end, which may indicate a read error. The rearrangement links TRBV5-5 to TRBJ2-2; 11 bases align to TRBD2. Germline CDR1 SGHKS, CDR2 YYEKEE (reference sequence). The CDR3 is 14 residues long. The CDR3 sequence is CASSSGITSGGLFF. Written as DNA, the CDR3 is TGTGCCAGCAGCTCCGGGATCACTAGCGGGGGGCTGTTTTTT.

This clonotype came up a few times. The rearrangement links TRBV11-1 to TRBJ2-5; TRBD2 matches at 9 bases. Germline lookup yields CDR1 SGHAT and CDR2 FQDESV (reference sequence). This CDR3 has 20 residues. V gave up 5 bases and J gave up 1 base; unmatched junction bases: 20. For the CDR3, the DNA is TGTGCCAGCAGCCCCAACGGCGGGAGGGCCTACCCTCCATTCCAAGAGACCCAGTACTTC. Its protein is CASSPNGGRAYPPFQETQYF.

This clonotype has a count of ten or more. The DNA for the CDR3 is TGCAGTGCCCCCCGGGGTACCGGGGAGCTGTTTTTT. Translating it yields CSAPRGTGELFF. The V gene is TRBV20-1, the J gene TRBJ2-2, with D maybe TRBD2 (5 bases). CDR1 is DFQATT and CDR2 is SNEGSKA in the germline V gene (reference sequence). The CDR3 is made up of 12 amino acids. V was clipped by 6 bases and J by 5 bases, with 10 bases between them.

This clonotype showed up just once. This chain links TRBV19 with TRBJ2-1, with no clear D. V lost 3 bases, J lost 3 bases, and 12 bases lay in between. This CDR3 spans 15 amino acids. Germline CDR1 and CDR2: LNHDA and SQIVND (reference sequence). CDR3 sequence (DNA): TGTGCCAGTAGTATCTTTGGAGTCGACTACAATGAGCAGTTCTTC. This sequence encodes CASSIFGVDYNEQFF.

This clonotype was counted between two and nine times. The chain combines TRBV28 with TRBJ2-7; D perhaps matches TRBD2 (5 bases). This CDR3 is built from 11 residues. The germline V and J ends were trimmed by 6 bases and 7 bases, with 10 bases remaining between them. Germline V gives CDR1 MDHEN, CDR2 SYDVKM. In nucleotides, the CDR3 is TGTGCCAGCAGCCAGCCGGGGGAGCAGTACTTC. This encodes CASSQPGEQYF.

This clonotype was recorded many times. The chain joins TRBV9 to TRBJ2-3; D is undetermined. V was pared by 2 bases and J by 1 base, with 11 bases between. The germline CDR1 and CDR2 sequences are SGDLS and YYNGEE. CDR3 size: 15 residues. The CDR3 DNA reads TGTGCCAGCAGCGTGGGATTGATCGGCACAGATACGCAGTATTTT. This codes for CASSVGLIGTDTQYF.

The chain employs TRBV18 and TRBJ1-2; 9 bases fit TRBD1. Losses at the gene ends were 3 bases for V and 6 bases for J; bases not matched to a gene: 2. This CDR3 has 13 amino acids. Germline values: CDR1 KGHSH, CDR2 LQKENI. The CDR3 sequence: CASSPGTGNGYTF. The CDR3 bases are TGTGCCAGCTCACCCGGGACAGGGAATGGCTACACCTTC.

As for this clonotype: One junction end does not reproduce the germline sequence, and a read error may be involved. This chain joins TRBV20-1 and TRBJ2-4; 12 bases match TRBD2. Germline assignment: CDR1 DFQATT and CDR2 SNEGSKA (reference sequence). The CDR3 sequence is 17 residues long. The CDR3 DNA reads as TGCTGTGCTAGAGCCGGACTAGCGGGACAAGCCAAAAACATTCAGTACTTC. Its protein is CCARAGLAGQAKNIQYF.